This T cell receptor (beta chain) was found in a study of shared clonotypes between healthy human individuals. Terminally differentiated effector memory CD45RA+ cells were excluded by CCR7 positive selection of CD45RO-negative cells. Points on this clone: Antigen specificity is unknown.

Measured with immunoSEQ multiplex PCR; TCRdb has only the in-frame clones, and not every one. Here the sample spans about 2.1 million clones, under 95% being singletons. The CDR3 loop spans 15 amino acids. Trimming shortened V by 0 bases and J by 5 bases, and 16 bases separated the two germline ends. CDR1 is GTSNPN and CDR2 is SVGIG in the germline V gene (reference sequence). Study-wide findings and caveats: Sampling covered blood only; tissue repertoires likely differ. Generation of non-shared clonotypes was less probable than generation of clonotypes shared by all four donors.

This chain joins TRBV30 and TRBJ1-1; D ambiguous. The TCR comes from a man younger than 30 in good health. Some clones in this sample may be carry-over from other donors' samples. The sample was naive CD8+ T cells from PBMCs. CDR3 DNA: TGTGCCTGGAGTGTAATGTTATCTTCGGGGACTGAAGCTTTCTTT. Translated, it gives CAWSVMLSSGTEAFF. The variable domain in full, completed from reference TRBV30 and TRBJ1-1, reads SQTIHQWPATLVQPVGSPLSLECTVEGTSNPNLYWYRQAAGRGLQLLFYSVGIGQISSEVPQNLSASRPQDRQFILSSKKLLLSDSGFYLCAWSVMLSSGTEAFFGQGTRLTVV.